The 21 T cell receptor beta chains presented below share a single source sample, sequenced in a study of OX40 agonist ivuxolimab in advanced cancers. Profiled with immunoSEQ multiplex PCR; TCRdb holds only in-frame clones, not every one. The repertoire includes about 96,000 clones, roughly 91% of them detected once, and 1.5% to 2% sits in the top ten. Material: CD4+ or CD8+ T cells sorted from blood, obtained in a trial of the OX40 agonist ivuxolimab. These TCRs come from an adult with an advanced solid tumor such as melanoma, head and neck, liver or kidney cancer.

CDR3 sequence: CASSPRGQGSYEQYF. DNA of the CDR3: TGTGCCAGCTCACCGAGGGGACAGGGCTCCTACGAGCAGTACTTC. V is TRBV18 and J is TRBJ2-7; 9 nucleotides align to TRBD1. The junction had 3 bases not matched to a gene; V was cut back by 3 bases and J by 0 bases. The V gene's germline CDR1 is KGHSH and CDR2 LQKENI. The CDR3 is 15 amino acids.

J is TRBJ2-2 and V is TRBV27; no reliable D call. The germline CDR1 and CDR2 sequences are MNHEY and SMNVEV (reference sequence). CDR3 length equals 14 residues. V was clipped by 5 bases and J by 5 bases, with 12 bases between them. The CDR3 DNA reads as TGTGCCAGCAGTCTCTCCTATCAAACCGGGGAGCTGTTTTTT. Amino acids: CASSLSYQTGELFF.

The J gene is TRBJ1-1, the V gene TRBV6-6, with no clear D. Germline assignment: CDR1 MNHNY and CDR2 SVGAGI (reference sequence). This CDR3 contains 12 residues. V lost 5 bases and J 1 base, leaving 5 bases between the germline ends. CDR3 nucleotides: TGTGCCAGCAGTCCCAGGAACACTGAAGCTTTCTTT. It yields the protein CASSPRNTEAFF.

The genes are TRBV2 and TRBJ1-2; D ambiguous. Germline CDR1 reads SNHLY; CDR2 reads FYNNEI. V was shortened by 2 bases and J by 3 bases, with 10 bases between the two germline ends. This CDR3 has 14 amino acids. CDR3 sequence: CASSEFRGDYGYTF. CDR3 bases: TGTGCCAGCAGTGAATTCCGGGGAGACTATGGCTACACCTTC.

This clone was seen once. The J gene is TRBJ2-5, the V gene TRBV7-2; 7 nucleotides match TRBD1. The J call is uncertain, as TRBJ2-7 better fits the DNA end. This CDR3 has 14 amino acids. Germline V gene sequence: CDR1 SGHTA, CDR2 FQGNSA. CDR3 nucleotide sequence: TGTGCCAGCAGTTCCAGACAGGGCTACTACGAGCAGTACTTC. It encodes CASSSRQGYYEQYF.

The V and J genes are TRBV6-1 and TRBJ2-1; D could derive from TRBD1 or TRBD2 (5 bases each). Per the germline V gene, CDR1 is MNHNS and CDR2 is SASEGT. V was clipped by 11 bases and J by 4 bases, with 15 bases between them. There are 13 residues in the CDR3. CDR3 loop: CAAPPEGYNEQFF. The CDR3 nucleotides read TGTGCCGCCCCACCTGAGGGGTACAATGAGCAGTTCTTC.

The J gene is TRBJ2-7, the V gene TRBV7-9; TRBD1 agrees at 7 bases. This CDR3 has 14 amino acids. Germline V gives CDR1 SEHNR, CDR2 FQNEAQ (reference sequence). After removal of 6 bases from V and 7 bases from J, the junction contained 12 bases not matched to a gene. CDR3 sequence reads: CASSVRDSGFEQYF. The CDR3 DNA sequence: TGTGCCAGCAGTGTCCGGGACAGCGGCTTTGAGCAGTACTTC.

This clone was counted a single time. One end of the junction is discordant with germline, which a read error may explain. The chain carries TRBV7-7 and TRBJ2-2; D may match TRBD1 or TRBD2 (6 bases each). Germline lookup yields CDR1 SSHAT and CDR2 FNYEAQ (reference sequence). The CDR3 extends over 15 amino acids. DNA of the CDR3: TGTGCTAGCAGCTTAGGAACAGGGAGGACCGGGGAGCTGTTTTTT. It encodes CASSLGTGRTGELFF.

The V call is TRBV7-2, the J call TRBJ1-2; possibly TRBD1 for D (6 bases). CDR1 is SGHTA and CDR2 is FQGNSA in the germline V gene. The CDR3 covers 17 residues. The V and J ends lost 1 base and 3 bases respectively, with 18 bases between them. The CDR3 nucleotides read TGTGCCAGCAGCTTAGAGTTATCACAGGGTAGAGACTATGGCTACACCTTC. The encoded protein is CASSLELSQGRDYGYTF.

This chain links TRBV19 with TRBJ1-5; D not resolved. The V and J ends lost 2 bases and 7 bases respectively, with 15 bases between them. The CDR3 consists of 15 residues. The germline CDR1 and CDR2 sequences are LNHDA and SQIVND (reference sequence). The CDR3 nucleotides are TGTGCCAGTAGTATACTCCCCAAACCGCCGCAGCCCCAGCATTTT. This sequence encodes CASSILPKPPQPQHF.

J is TRBJ1-3 and V is TRBV7-2, with D perhaps matching TRBD1 (5 bases). The V gene lost 4 bases and the J gene lost 0 bases, with 7 bases spanning the gap. This CDR3 comprises 14 residues. The germline gives CDR1 SGHTA, CDR2 FQGNSA. The CDR3 bases are TGTGCCAGCAGCTGGGGGGACTCTGGAAACACCATATATTTT. This gives the protein CASSWGDSGNTIYF. Based on the CDR3 plus reference TRBV7-2 and TRBJ1-3, the full variable domain is GAGVSQSPSNKVTEKGKDVELRCDPISGHTALYWYRQSLGQGLEFLIYFQGNSAPDKSGLPSDRFSAERTGGSVSTLTIQRTQQEDSAVYLCASSWGDSGNTIYFGEGSWLTVV.

V gene TRBV30 combines with J gene TRBJ2-1; 7 bases agree with TRBD2. The V gene's germline CDR1 is GTSNPN and CDR2 SVGIG (reference sequence). The CDR3 consists of 13 residues. The V gene end was trimmed by 3 bases and the J gene end by 7 bases; junction bases not matched to a gene: 6. DNA for the CDR3: TGTGCCTGGAGCAAGGGAGGGGTGAATGAGCAGTTCTTC. This gives the protein CAWSKGGVNEQFF.

This clone was recorded only once. The chain employs TRBV7-3 and TRBJ2-3; D is tentatively TRBD1 or TRBD2 (5 bases each). Deletions cut 2 bases from V and 2 bases from J, with 20 bases between. This CDR3 comprises 18 residues. Germline CDR1 and CDR2: SGHTA and FQGTGA. The CDR3 sequence is CASSLGPGPGLHTDTQYF. In nucleotides, the CDR3 is TGTGCCAGCAGCTTAGGGCCGGGACCCGGTTTACACACAGATACGCAGTATTTT.

The J gene is TRBJ1-1, the V gene TRBV4-1; 7 nucleotides align to TRBD1. The junction had 5 bases not matched to a gene; V was cut back by 1 base and J by 3 bases. The CDR3 covers 15 residues. Germline loops: CDR1 MGHRA, CDR2 YSYEKL. The CDR3, as DNA: TGCGCCAGCAGCCAAGTCGGGACAGCGGACACTGAAGCTTTCTTT. Its protein product is CASSQVGTADTEAFF.

This rearrangement joins TRBV5-6 to TRBJ2-3, with 8 bases fitting TRBD2. J gave up 6 bases and V 4 bases, and 16 bases lay outside the gene matches. The CDR3 spans 17 residues. Germline values: CDR1 SGHDT, CDR2 YYEEEE. In nucleotides, the CDR3 is TGTGCCAGCAGCCCGTGGGCGGGAGGACCGGATCCGGATACGCAGTATTTT. Amino acids: CASSPWAGGPDPDTQYF.

The chain couples TRBV6-4 to TRBJ2-3, with D maybe TRBD2 (6 bases). Trimming shortened V by 4 bases and J by 2 bases, and 13 bases separated the two germline ends. The CDR3 is made up of 15 amino acids. CDR1 MRHNA and CDR2 SNTAGT come from the germline V gene. The CDR3 DNA reads TGTGCCAGCAGTGTCTCAGCGGGTAACACAGATACGCAGTATTTT. Protein sequence: CASSVSAGNTDTQYF.

This clone was detected once. This sequence joins TRBV5-1 and TRBJ2-5; TRBD2 is a possible D gene (6 bases). Deletions cut 3 bases from V and 4 bases from J, with 13 bases between. CDR1 is SGHRS, CDR2 YFSETQ, per germline. The length of the CDR3 is 14 residues. The chain's CDR3 is CASSSGGTRETQYF. The CDR3, as DNA: TGCGCCAGCAGCTCTGGGGGGACGCGAGAGACCCAGTACTTC.

This sequence joins TRBV7-9 and TRBJ2-5, with TRBD1 matching over 9 bases. The J call may be in error: the DNA end matches TRBJ2-7 better. The CDR3 covers 14 residues. Germline CDR1 SEHNR, CDR2 FQNEAQ (reference sequence). The CDR3 DNA reads TGTGCCAGCAGCCTAGGGACAGGGTTACGCGAGCAGTACTTC. This codes for CASSLGTGLREQYF.

V gene TRBV7-3 combines with J gene TRBJ1-1; weak D call: TRBD1 (5 bases). V lost 5 bases, J lost 1 base, and 17 bases lay in between. Germline assignment: CDR1 SGHTA and CDR2 FQGTGA. The CDR3 consists of 16 residues. This CDR3 reads CASSPRTGTRNTEAFF. The CDR3 DNA follows: TGTGCCAGCAGCCCCAGGACCGGGACGAGGAACACTGAAGCTTTCTTT.

In nucleotides, the CDR3 is TGTGCCAGCAGCGTAGGGACTAGCGGGATTTACGAGCAGTACTTC. Translated, it gives CASSVGTSGIYEQYF. The chain employs TRBV9 and TRBJ2-7, with 12 bases identical to TRBD2. With V trimmed by 0 bases and J by 4 bases, 2 bases remained unmatched. This CDR3 is built from 15 residues. CDR1 and CDR2 (germline): SGDLS, YYNGEE. Full variable domain (outside the CDR3, taken from reference TRBV9 and TRBJ2-7): DSGVTQTPKHLITATGQRVTLRCSPRSGDLSVYWYQQSLDQGLQFLIQYYNGEERAKGNILERFSAQQFPDLHSELNLSSLELGDSALYFCASSVGTSGIYEQYFGPGTRLTVT.

The chain employs TRBV10-1 and TRBJ2-3, with 8 bases matching TRBD2. V shed 7 bases, J shed 4 bases, and the junction held 7 bases outside the gene matches. The CDR3 runs to 14 residues. Germline CDR1 and CDR2: WNHNN and SYGVQD (reference sequence). The CDR3 DNA reads as TGCGCCAGCACCCAGCGGGAGCAGGCAGATACGCAGTATTTT. It is translated as CASTQREQADTQYF.